Presented here are 29 T cell receptor beta chains from one specimen sequenced in a study of blood T cells in healthy people across ages. PCR was performed a second time for about 7 to 11 cycles using a sample-barcoded 5' primer and a J-beta primer mix. From the 5' RACE reads, TCRdb called clonotypes with MiXCR, one entry per CDR3 protein. The sample holds 1.2 million to 1.5 million distinct CDR3 sequences; approximately 59% are singletons and the top ten take under 8.5%. The sequenced sample consisted of blood. Receptors were obtained from a man younger than 35 in good health.

The sample holds one count of this clonotype. The CDR3 DNA is TGCGCCAGCAGCTTGTATAGTTCTAGCACAGATACGCAGTATTTT. This gives the protein CASSLYSSSTDTQYF. The rearrangement uses TRBV5-1 and TRBJ2-3; D gene uncertain. The V gene's germline CDR1 is SGHRS and CDR2 YFSETQ. The CDR3 totals 15 residues. The germline V and J ends were trimmed by 1 base and 0 bases, with 9 bases remaining between them.

This clonotype has just a few counts. The rearrangement links TRBV27 to TRBJ1-2; TRBD1 matches at 7 bases. CDR3 size: 14 residues. With 2 bases clipped from V and 3 bases from J, the junction kept 3 bases outside the gene matches. Looked up from germline, CDR1 is MNHEY and CDR2 is SMNVEV (reference sequence). CDR3 DNA sequence: TGTGCCAGCAGTTTAAACAGGGGTCACTATGGCTACACCTTC. Translation gives CASSLNRGHYGYTF.

The genes are TRBV7-9 and TRBJ2-5, with D perhaps TRBD1 (7 bases). V was clipped by 5 bases and J by 6 bases, with 28 bases between them. This CDR3 is built from 18 residues. Germline V lookup: CDR1 SEHNR, CDR2 FQNEAQ (reference sequence). The CDR3 coding sequence is TGTGCCAGCAGCCCAATTAAGGGGGGACAGACAAGGATGAAGACCCAGTACTTC. It translates to CASSPIKGGQTRMKTQYF.

This chain uses TRBV6-5 with TRBJ2-7, with TRBD2 matching over 15 bases. V was clipped by 4 bases and J by 0 bases; unmatched bases: 10. The CDR3 totals 19 residues. Per germline, CDR1 MNHEY and CDR2 SVGAGI. The chain's CDR3 is CASSWAGTSGRSLSYEQYF. CDR3 in DNA: TGTGCCAGCAGTTGGGCCGGGACTAGCGGGAGGTCCCTCTCCTACGAGCAGTACTTC.

Comment on this clonotype: One end of the junction is discordant with germline, which a read error may explain. The V call is TRBV7-2, the J call TRBJ2-4; D gene ambiguous. The germline gives CDR1 SGHTA, CDR2 FQGNSA. The CDR3 contains 10 residues. Here the CDR3 reads CPLFGHIQYF. CDR3 bases: TGCCCCCTGTTCGGGCACATTCAGTACTTC.

The chain couples TRBV7-6 to TRBJ2-1; 9 bases match TRBD1. The CDR3 runs 14 residues. CDR1 SGHVS and CDR2 FNYEAQ come from the germline V gene. With V trimmed by 4 bases and J by 8 bases, 6 bases remained unmatched. The CDR3 here is CASSSPQGAYEQFF. In nucleotides, the CDR3 is TGTGCCAGCAGCTCGCCACAGGGGGCTTATGAGCAGTTCTTC.

This clonotype appeared a single time. V usage is TRBV7-9 and J usage is TRBJ2-7; D might be TRBD1 (6 bases). Germline CDR1 SEHNR, CDR2 FQNEAQ (reference sequence). The CDR3 extends over 15 amino acids. V was pared by 4 bases and J by 0 bases, with 13 bases between. The CDR3 DNA sequence: TGTGCCAGCAGCTCCAGACAGGAGAGCTCCTACGAGCAGTACTTC. Amino acid sequence: CASSSRQESSYEQYF.

This chain uses TRBV7-9 with TRBJ1-5; D gene ambiguous. V dropped 5 bases and J dropped 2 bases, with 7 bases sitting between them. CDR1 and CDR2 (germline): SEHNR, FQNEAQ (reference sequence). This CDR3 is built from 13 residues. CDR3 DNA: TGTGCCAGCAGCGCTCGTGGCAATCAGCCCCAGCATTTT. It translates to CASSARGNQPQHF.

The J gene is TRBJ2-1, the V gene TRBV20-1; 8 bases match TRBD2. The CDR3 loop spans 14 amino acids. Germline-derived CDR1 and CDR2 are DFQATT and SNEGSKA (reference sequence). V was clipped by 5 bases and J by 8 bases; unmatched bases: 11. The CDR3 here is CSALPSGSRDEQFF. CDR3 nucleotide sequence: TGCAGTGCTCTCCCCAGCGGGAGTAGGGATGAGCAGTTCTTC.

This clonotype came up many times. The chain uses TRBV6-2 or TRBV6-3 and TRBJ2-3; the match to TRBD2 covers 7 bases. With 2 bases clipped from V and 2 bases from J, the junction kept 10 bases outside the gene matches. The CDR3 covers 17 residues. Germline loops: CDR1 MNHEY, CDR2 SVGEGT. The DNA for the CDR3 is TGTGCCAGCAGTTACGAAGAACTCCGGGGGGACACAGATACGCAGTATTTT. This encodes CASSYEELRGDTDTQYF.

The gene calls are TRBV30 and TRBJ2-7; D call uncertain. The tail of the sequence fits TRBJ2-5 better, so the J call may be wrong. The CDR3 has 15 residues. Germline V gives CDR1 GTSNPN, CDR2 SVGIG (reference sequence). CDR3 sequence reads: CAWSGASPRGETQYF. The CDR3 DNA reads as TGTGCCTGGAGTGGCGCCTCCCCCAGAGGAGAGACCCAGTACTTC.

This clonotype showed up just once. The rearrangement uses TRBV20-1 and TRBJ2-3; D gene uncertain. Trimming pared 4 bases from V and 5 bases from J, leaving 10 bases between. In germline, CDR1 is DFQATT, CDR2 SNEGSKA (reference sequence). The CDR3 runs to 12 residues. The CDR3 is CSATDRVDTQYF. In nucleotides, the CDR3 is TGCAGTGCTACAGACCGCGTAGATACGCAGTATTTT.

This clonotype was picked up a small number of times. The CDR3 DNA sequence: TGTGCCAGCAGTGCGGGACTAGTAGCCTACAATGAGCAGTTCTTC. This gives the protein CASSAGLVAYNEQFF. This chain uses TRBV6-5 with TRBJ2-1; TRBD2 matches 8 bases. CDR1 and CDR2 (germline): MNHEY, SVGAGI. CDR3 length: 15 residues. V shed 5 bases and J 2 bases; nucleotides not matched to a gene: 5.

In its sample, this clonotype was seen a few times. The V and J genes are TRBV20-1 and TRBJ1-2; 10 nucleotides agree with TRBD1. The ends lost 0 bases at V and 8 bases at J; junction bases unmatched: 9. CDR1 DFQATT and CDR2 SNEGSKA come from the germline V gene (reference sequence). CDR3 length equals 15 residues. The CDR3 loop is CSARDSSGTGDGYTF. Here the CDR3 DNA reads TGCAGTGCTAGAGATTCCTCCGGGACAGGGGACGGCTACACCTTC.

The genes are TRBV27 and TRBJ2-1; D is unclear. The V and J ends lost 2 bases and 1 base respectively, with 12 bases between them. This CDR3 has 16 residues. Germline assignment: CDR1 MNHEY and CDR2 SMNVEV (reference sequence). The CDR3 coding sequence is TGTGCCAGCAGTTTAAGTGGAGCGAATTCCTACAATGAGCAGTTCTTC. This encodes CASSLSGANSYNEQFF.

Remarks on this clonotype: At one end, the junction sequence differs from germline, possibly due to a read error. The chain joins TRBV18 to TRBJ1-2; 10 nucleotides agree with TRBD1. CDR1 and CDR2 from the germline V gene are KGHSH and LQKENI. The CDR3 is made up of 14 amino acids. The CDR3 nucleotides read TGTGCCGGCTCACCACCGGGGACAGGGGTTGGCTACACCTTC. Amino acid sequence: CAGSPPGTGVGYTF.

The rearrangement joins TRBV5-1 to TRBJ2-1; D is unclear. Trimming removed 1 base from V and 0 bases from J, with 8 bases in between. Germline values: CDR1 SGHRS, CDR2 YFSETQ. CDR3 length: 15 amino acids. The CDR3 DNA is TGCGCCAGCAGCTTGCAGCAGACCTCCTACAATGAGCAGTTCTTC. Its translation: CASSLQQTSYNEQFF.

Details on this clonotype: At one end the junction does not follow the germline gene, possibly because of a read error. J is TRBJ1-2 and V is TRBV5-5; D may be TRBD1 (5 bases). Germline V gene lookup returns CDR1 SGHKS and CDR2 YYEKEE (reference sequence). This CDR3 is 16 amino acids long. CDR3 residues: CTSSPHLGAMDYGYTF. Here the CDR3 DNA reads TGTACCAGCAGCCCCCACCTAGGGGCGATGGACTATGGCTACACCTTC.

The chain employs TRBV29-1 and TRBJ2-3; unclear D gene. CDR1 and CDR2 (germline): SQVTM, ANQGSEA. This CDR3 comprises 14 residues. Trimming removed 3 bases from V and 0 bases from J, with 10 bases in between. The CDR3 DNA reads TGCAGCGTTGAGGGATTATGGAGCACAGATACGCAGTATTTT. The encoded protein is CSVEGLWSTDTQYF.

This clonotype was observed a few times. The CDR3 DNA is TGTGCCAGCAGCTTAGTGAGGAGTCAGTACAATGAGCAGTTCTTC. This gives the protein CASSLVRSQYNEQFF. The chain recombines TRBV7-9 with TRBJ2-1; unclear D gene. Trimming took off 1 base at V and 4 bases at J, with 11 bases between the two ends. Looked up from germline, CDR1 is SEHNR and CDR2 is FQNEAQ (reference sequence). The CDR3 is made up of 15 amino acids.

This clonotype was seen a handful of times. The chain couples TRBV4-1 to TRBJ2-7, with 7 bases fitting TRBD1. CDR3 size: 14 residues. The V gene's germline CDR1 is MGHRA and CDR2 YSYEKL. V gave up 2 bases and J gave up 7 bases; unmatched junction bases: 8. CDR3 coding DNA: TGCGCCAGCAGCCAATATATCAGGGGGTGGGAGCAGTACTTC. It encodes CASSQYIRGWEQYF.

The chain carries TRBV20-1 and TRBJ2-1; 8 bases are shared with TRBD2. This CDR3 comprises 13 residues. Germline V gene lookup returns CDR1 DFQATT and CDR2 SNEGSKA (reference sequence). With 6 bases clipped from V and 8 bases from J, the junction kept 9 bases outside the gene matches. CDR3 nucleotides: TGCAGTGCCAAGCGGGGGATCGAACATGAGCAGTTCTTC. It codes for CSAKRGIEHEQFF.

This chain uses TRBV27 with TRBJ2-7; tentatively, D is TRBD1 or TRBD2 (6 bases each). The CDR3 extends over 14 amino acids. V was trimmed by 5 bases and J by 0 bases, leaving 11 bases between them. Germline CDR1 MNHEY, CDR2 SMNVEV (reference sequence). The CDR3: CASSAGHTSYEQYF. CDR3 nucleotide sequence: TGTGCCAGCAGTGCGGGACACACCTCCTACGAGCAGTACTTC.

This sequence joins TRBV12-5 and TRBJ2-7; 10 bases fit TRBD2. The DNA end lines up better with TRBJ2-5; the J call may be wrong. CDR1 and CDR2 (germline): LGHNT, FRNRAP. This CDR3 is 16 amino acids long. The CDR3 here is CASGPAGGASSETQYF. CDR3 DNA sequence: TGTGCTAGTGGCCCAGCGGGGGGGGCGTCGTCAGAGACCCAGTACTTC.

The rearrangement joins TRBV18 to TRBJ2-4; TRBD2 might be the D (5 bases). The end of the DNA fits TRBJ2-7 better, so the J call may be wrong. The V gene's germline CDR1 is KGHSH and CDR2 LQKENI. This CDR3 is built from 13 residues. The CDR3 spells CASSRMFGDEQYF. In DNA, the CDR3 is TGTGCCAGCTCGCGAATGTTCGGGGACGAGCAGTACTTC.

CDR3 protein: CASSQSPLAGGMQETQYF. CDR3 DNA sequence: TGCGCCAGCAGCCAATCCCCCCTAGCGGGGGGCATGCAAGAGACCCAGTACTTC. The chain recombines TRBV4-1 with TRBJ2-5; the match to TRBD2 covers 11 bases. The V segment lost 2 bases and the J segment 2 bases; nucleotides outside the gene matches: 10. The CDR3 has 18 residues. CDR1 MGHRA and CDR2 YSYEKL come from the germline V gene.

This clonotype was counted only a few times. The J gene is TRBJ2-7, the V gene TRBV12-3 or TRBV12-4, with D perhaps matching TRBD1 (5 bases). V lost 5 bases to trimming and J lost 4 bases, with 15 bases between them. The CDR3 has 14 amino acids. This CDR3 is CASSPRARTYEQYF. In nucleotides, the CDR3 is TGTGCCAGCAGTCCCAGGGCCCGTACGTACGAGCAGTACTTC.

The chain has TRBV20-1 and TRBJ2-1; D gene ambiguous. Looked up from germline, CDR1 is DFQATT and CDR2 is SNEGSKA (reference sequence). Trimming took 3 bases from V and 5 from J, leaving 14 bases between them. The CDR3 extends over 14 amino acids. The CDR3 sequence: CSARATSENNEQFF. CDR3 nucleotides: TGCAGTGCTAGGGCGACTTCCGAGAACAATGAGCAGTTCTTC.

There are a few counts of this clonotype. The chain employs TRBV4-1 and TRBJ2-3; 11 bases are a match to TRBD2. CDR1 and CDR2 from the germline V gene are MGHRA and YSYEKL. V shed 2 bases, J shed 0 bases, and the junction held 7 bases outside the gene matches. CDR3 length: 18 amino acids. The CDR3 sequence: CASSQILAGESSTDTQYF. The CDR3 DNA is TGCGCCAGCAGCCAAATACTAGCGGGGGAGTCTAGCACAGATACGCAGTATTTT.